This passage covers 22 T cell receptor beta chains from one sample sequenced in a study of blood T cell repertoires in COVID-19. Sequencing was performed with immunoSEQ multiplex PCR; in TCRdb, only in-frame clones are kept and a portion is missing. Of 45,000 to 55,000 clones in the sample, 84% were seen once. The sample consisted of peripheral blood. The receptors stem from a man aged 50 to 60 with acute or convalescent COVID-19.

The DNA of the CDR3 is TGTGCCAGCAGCCCCGAGGACAATGAGCAGTTCTTC. It yields the protein CASSPEDNEQFF. This chain uses TRBV12-3 or TRBV12-4 with TRBJ2-1; D is ambiguous. The germline V and J ends were trimmed by 6 bases and 5 bases, with 8 bases remaining between them. This CDR3 region has 12 residues.

This chain uses TRBV7-2 with TRBJ2-7, with 8 positions matching TRBD2. This CDR3 has 14 residues. V shed 3 bases, J shed 1 base, and the junction held 2 bases outside the gene matches. CDR1 and CDR2 (germline): SGHTA, FQGNSA. Written as DNA, the CDR3 is TGTGCCAGCAGCTTTTCGGGGGGGTCCTACGAGCAGTACTTC. It specifies CASSFSGGSYEQYF. Full variable domain (rest looked up from reference TRBV7-2 and TRBJ2-7): GAGVSQSPSNKVTEKGKDVELRCDPISGHTALYWYRQSLGQGLEFLIYFQGNSAPDKSGLPSDRFSAERTGGSVSTLTIQRTQQEDSAVYLCASSFSGGSYEQYFGPGTRLTVT.

This clone was seen a handful of times. The J gene is TRBJ1-6, the V gene TRBV6-6; 8 nucleotides align to TRBD1. The CDR3 loop spans 14 amino acids. From germline, CDR1 is MNHNY and CDR2 SVGAGI (reference sequence). Unmatched junction bases numbered 7, after V lost 5 bases and J lost 10 bases. The CDR3 nucleotides read TGTGCCAGCAGTCGACAGGGGTCAGAGTCACCCCTCCACTTT. It encodes CASSRQGSESPLHF.

This chain joins TRBV19 and TRBJ2-1, with D maybe TRBD2 (6 bases). Germline V gene sequence: CDR1 LNHDA, CDR2 SQIVND (reference sequence). V was clipped by 6 bases and J by 1 base, with 16 bases between them. The CDR3 consists of 16 residues. CDR3 nucleotides: TGTGCCAGTAGGGGGACTGGGAGTGGTTCCTACAATGAGCAGTTCTTC. Protein: CASRGTGSGSYNEQFF.

J is TRBJ1-6 and V is TRBV4-2; D is undetermined. The CDR3 has 14 residues. The germline V gene has CDR1 LGHNA and CDR2 YNFKEQ. Trimming removed 0 bases from V and 7 bases from J, with 7 bases in between. CDR3 coding DNA: TGTGCCAGCAGCCAAGAGTCCCAGAATTCACCCCTCCACTTT. Encoded protein: CASSQESQNSPLHF.

The genes are TRBV11-2 and TRBJ2-3, with TRBD2 matching over 11 bases. V gave up 2 bases and J gave up 3 bases; unmatched junction bases: 10. This CDR3 comprises 18 residues. Germline V gene data show CDR1 as SGHAT and CDR2 as FQNNGV. In DNA form, the CDR3 reads TGTGCCAGCAGCTTAACCGATCAAACTAGCGGGAGAACAGATACGCAGTATTTT. The encoded protein is CASSLTDQTSGRTDTQYF. Based on the CDR3 plus reference TRBV11-2 and TRBJ2-3, the full variable domain is EAGVAQSPRYKIIEKRQSVAFWCNPISGHATLYWYQQILGQGPKLLIQFQNNGVVDDSQLPKDRFSAERLKGVDSTLKIQPAKLEDSAVYLCASSLTDQTSGRTDTQYFGPGTRLTVL.

This clone appeared a few times. The J gene is TRBJ1-2, the V gene TRBV14; TRBD1 is a possible D gene (5 bases). V was cut by 0 bases and J by 2 bases, with 7 bases left in between. CDR1 SGHDN and CDR2 FVKESK come from the germline V gene. The CDR3 has 14 residues. CDR3 nucleotides: TGTGCCAGCAGCCAAGATAGGGGAAACTATGGCTACACCTTC. Its translation: CASSQDRGNYGYTF.

The CDR3 DNA follows: TGTGCCAGCGGCGGAGGAGACTACGAGCAGTACTTC. This translates into CASGGGDYEQYF. The rearrangement joins TRBV6-5 to TRBJ2-7; weak D call: TRBD2 (5 bases). Germline assignment: CDR1 MNHEY and CDR2 SVGAGI. With 8 bases removed from V and 3 bases from J, the gap between germline ends came to 11 bases. The CDR3 spans 12 residues.

A few counts support this clone. The genes are TRBV9 and TRBJ1-4; TRBD1 aligns across 8 bases. Per germline, CDR1 SGDLS and CDR2 YYNGEE. There are 18 residues in the CDR3. Trimming at V came to 3 bases and at J to 5 bases, leaving 15 bases not matched to a gene. The CDR3 coding sequence is TGTGCCAGCAGCGCGGGTTGGCCGGGACAGGAAAGGAATGAAAAACTGTTTTTT. It encodes CASSAGWPGQERNEKLFF.

The chain combines TRBV6-5 with TRBJ2-5; no clear D gene. Trimming shortened V by 3 bases and J by 4 bases, and 6 bases separated the two germline ends. Germline values: CDR1 MNHEY, CDR2 SVGAGI. The CDR3 length is 12 residues. The DNA for the CDR3 is TGTGCCAGCAGTTATAGTGGAGAGACCCAGTACTTC. Its translation: CASSYSGETQYF.

The rearrangement links TRBV29-1 to TRBJ2-7; D remains ambiguous. This CDR3 has 10 residues. Between the trimmed V and J ends, which lost 1 base and 7 bases, there was a span of 5 bases. Looked up from germline, CDR1 is SQVTM and CDR2 is ANQGSEA. CDR3 residues: CSVEAVEQYF. CDR3 in DNA: TGCAGCGTTGAAGCGGTTGAGCAGTACTTC.

This clone has a single count. Other DNA sequences within the sample encode an identical CDR3. The CDR3, as DNA: TGCAGCGTTGCAAGGGGCGACGAGCAGTACTTC. This translates into CSVARGDEQYF. This rearrangement joins TRBV29-1 to TRBJ2-7; a possible D gene is TRBD1 (5 bases). Germline V lookup: CDR1 SQVTM, CDR2 ANQGSEA. V lost 4 bases and J lost 5, with 9 bases in between. CDR3 length: 11 amino acids.

The chain employs TRBV6-5 and TRBJ2-7, with 7 bases lining up with TRBD1. CDR3 length: 15 amino acids. V lost 6 bases to trimming and J lost 1 base; unmatched junction nucleotides: 9. Germline V gives CDR1 MNHEY, CDR2 SVGAGI. CDR3 protein: CASSDQGTDSYEQYF. CDR3 bases: TGTGCCAGCAGCGACCAGGGGACAGATTCCTACGAGCAGTACTTC.

The chain joins TRBV9 to TRBJ2-7; 11 bases align to TRBD2. CDR1 is SGDLS, CDR2 YYNGEE, per germline. The junction had 8 bases not matched to a gene; V was cut back by 4 bases and J by 8 bases. The CDR3 totals 14 residues. As DNA, the CDR3 is TGTGCCAGCAGCCCCAGACTAGCGGGAAATCAGCAGTACTTC. Residues: CASSPRLAGNQQYF.

The V gene is TRBV19, the J gene TRBJ1-5; D may be TRBD1 (6 bases). The CDR3 length is 14 residues. Germline assignment: CDR1 LNHDA and CDR2 SQIVND (reference sequence). Trimming stripped 5 bases from V and 7 bases from J, with 15 bases between. The DNA of the CDR3 is TGTGCCAGTAGTGGCAGGGGCGTGGGACAGCCCCAGCATTTT. Translated: CASSGRGVGQPQHF. Looking up the rest from reference TRBV19 and TRBJ1-5 gives the full variable domain: DGGITQSPKYLFRKEGQNVTLSCEQNLNHDAMYWYRQDPGQGLRLIYYSQIVNDFQKGDIAEGYSVSREKKESFPLTVTSAQKNPTAFYLCASSGRGVGQPQHFGDGTRLSIL.

This chain links TRBV6-5 with TRBJ2-7, with D possibly TRBD2 on 5 matching bases. Germline CDR1 MNHEY, CDR2 SVGAGI. The CDR3 consists of 14 residues. Trimming shortened V by 8 bases and J by 2 bases, and 16 bases separated the two germline ends. Here the CDR3 reads CASSRRGFTYEQYF. DNA of the CDR3: TGTGCCAGCTCGAGGAGAGGGTTTACCTACGAGCAGTACTTC.

V usage is TRBV3-1 (or the pseudogene TRBV3-2) and J usage is TRBJ1-6; D not resolved. Trimming took 0 bases from V and 7 from J, leaving 19 bases between them. Germline V gene data show CDR1 as LGHDT and CDR2 as YNNKEL (reference sequence). The CDR3 length is 18 residues. The CDR3 region is CASSQDWLEGMGNSPLHF. CDR3 nucleotide sequence: TGTGCCAGCAGCCAAGACTGGTTGGAGGGCATGGGGAATTCACCCCTCCACTTT.

This chain links TRBV12-5 with TRBJ2-3, with 9 nucleotides matching TRBD1. CDR1 is LGHNT and CDR2 is FRNRAP in the germline V gene. With V trimmed by 2 bases and J by 7 bases, 10 bases remained unmatched. The length of the CDR3 is 16 residues. CDR3: CASGLTETGGKNTQYF. The CDR3 coding sequence is TGTGCTAGTGGTTTGACCGAGACAGGGGGTAAGAATACGCAGTATTTT.

The chain uses TRBV28 and TRBJ1-2; D gene uncertain. This CDR3 has 15 residues. Trimming stripped 6 bases from V and 5 bases from J, with 19 bases between. The germline V gene encodes CDR1 MDHEN and CDR2 SYDVKM. CDR3 amino acids: CASRFRDPRGYGYTF. DNA for the CDR3: TGTGCCAGCAGATTCCGGGATCCTAGAGGGTATGGCTACACCTTC.

This sequence joins TRBV5-1 and TRBJ2-7; 10 bases line up with TRBD1. Germline trimming cut 4 bases from V and 2 bases from J; bases unmatched to any gene: 3. Germline V gene data show CDR1 as SGHRS and CDR2 as YFSETQ. The CDR3 loop spans 14 amino acids. The CDR3 region has the DNA TGCGCCAGCAGCCGGACAGGGGGTACCTACGAGCAGTACTTC. It encodes CASSRTGGTYEQYF.

The rearrangement uses TRBV10-3 and TRBJ2-5; D remains ambiguous. The CDR3 has 11 amino acids. Germline CDR1 and CDR2: ENHRY and SYGVKD. With 2 bases removed from V and 5 bases from J, the gap between germline ends came to 3 bases. The CDR3 nucleotides read TGTGCCATCAGTGAGCGGGAGACCCAGTACTTC. Translation gives CAISERETQYF.

This chain joins TRBV10-3 and TRBJ1-1; D uncertain. CDR1 and CDR2 from the germline V gene are ENHRY and SYGVKD. The CDR3 covers 13 residues. Trimming left V 7 bases short and J 0 bases short, with 9 bases between. The chain's CDR3 is CAIMRAVNTEAFF. The CDR3 bases are TGTGCCATCATGAGGGCCGTGAACACTGAAGCTTTCTTT.